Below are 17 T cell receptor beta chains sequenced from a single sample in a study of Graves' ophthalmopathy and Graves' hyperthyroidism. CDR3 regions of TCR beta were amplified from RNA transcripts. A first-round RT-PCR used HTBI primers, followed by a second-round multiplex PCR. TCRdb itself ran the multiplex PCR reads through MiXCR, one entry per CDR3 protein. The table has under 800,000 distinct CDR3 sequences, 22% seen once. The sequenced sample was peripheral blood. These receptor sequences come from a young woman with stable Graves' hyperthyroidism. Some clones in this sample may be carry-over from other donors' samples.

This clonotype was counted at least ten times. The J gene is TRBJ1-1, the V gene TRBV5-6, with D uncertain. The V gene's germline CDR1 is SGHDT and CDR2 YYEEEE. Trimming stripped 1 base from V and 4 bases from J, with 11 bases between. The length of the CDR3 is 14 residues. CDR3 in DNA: TGTGCCAGCAGCTTGAACGAAGGGAGCACTGAAGCTTTCTTT. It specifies CASSLNEGSTEAFF.

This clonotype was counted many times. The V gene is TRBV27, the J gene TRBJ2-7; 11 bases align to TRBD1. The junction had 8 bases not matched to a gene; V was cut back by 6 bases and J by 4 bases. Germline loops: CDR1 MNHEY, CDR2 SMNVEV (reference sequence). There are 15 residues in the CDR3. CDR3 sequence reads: CASSRGQGALYEQYF. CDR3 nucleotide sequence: TGTGCCAGCAGCCGCGGACAGGGGGCTTTGTACGAGCAGTACTTC.

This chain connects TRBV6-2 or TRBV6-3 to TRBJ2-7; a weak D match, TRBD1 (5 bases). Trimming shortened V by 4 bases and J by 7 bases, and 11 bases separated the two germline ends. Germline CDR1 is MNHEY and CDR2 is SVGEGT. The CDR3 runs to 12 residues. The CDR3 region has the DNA TGTGCCAGCAGTTGGGGCCTGGGGGAGCAGTACTTC. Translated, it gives CASSWGLGEQYF.

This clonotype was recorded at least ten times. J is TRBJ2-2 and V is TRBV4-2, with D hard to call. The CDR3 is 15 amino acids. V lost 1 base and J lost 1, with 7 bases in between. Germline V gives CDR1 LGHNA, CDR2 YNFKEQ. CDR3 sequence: CASSQVLGNTGELFF. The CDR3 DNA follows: TGTGCCAGCAGCCAAGTTTTAGGGAACACCGGGGAGCTGTTTTTT.

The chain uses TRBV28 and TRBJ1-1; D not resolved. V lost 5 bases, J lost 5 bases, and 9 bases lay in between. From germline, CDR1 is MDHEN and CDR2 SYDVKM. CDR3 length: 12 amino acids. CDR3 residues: CASSLYKTEAFF. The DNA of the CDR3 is TGTGCCAGCAGTCTGTACAAGACTGAAGCTTTCTTT.

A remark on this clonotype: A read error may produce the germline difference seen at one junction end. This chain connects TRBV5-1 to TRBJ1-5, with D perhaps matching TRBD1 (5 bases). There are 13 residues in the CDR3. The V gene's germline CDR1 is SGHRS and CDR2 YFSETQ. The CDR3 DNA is TGCGCCTGCAGCTTGGAAGGGGATCAGCCCCAGCATTTT. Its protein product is CACSLEGDQPQHF.

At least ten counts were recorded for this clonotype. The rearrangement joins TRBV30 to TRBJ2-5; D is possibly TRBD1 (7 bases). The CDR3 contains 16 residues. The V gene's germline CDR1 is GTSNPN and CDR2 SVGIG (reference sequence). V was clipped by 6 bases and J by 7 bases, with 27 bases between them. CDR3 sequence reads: CACSTRGDRGSGTQYF. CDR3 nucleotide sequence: TGTGCCTGTTCGACAAGGGGGGACAGAGGGAGCGGGACCCAGTACTTC.

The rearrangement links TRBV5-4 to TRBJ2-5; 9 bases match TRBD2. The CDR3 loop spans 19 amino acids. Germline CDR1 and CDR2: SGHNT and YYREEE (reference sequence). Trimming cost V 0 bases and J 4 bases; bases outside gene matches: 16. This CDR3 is CASSLELIKVAGVRETQYF. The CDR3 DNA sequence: TGTGCCAGCAGCTTGGAGCTTATAAAGGTAGCGGGAGTTAGAGAGACCCAGTACTTC.

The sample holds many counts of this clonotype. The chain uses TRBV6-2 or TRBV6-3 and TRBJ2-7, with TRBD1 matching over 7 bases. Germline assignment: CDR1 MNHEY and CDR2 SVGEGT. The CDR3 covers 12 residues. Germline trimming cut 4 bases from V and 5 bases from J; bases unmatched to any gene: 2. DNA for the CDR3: TGTGCCAGCAGTTGGACAGGTAACGAGCAGTACTTC. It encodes CASSWTGNEQYF.

This CDR3 is CASSYPPSLRVGTQYF. As DNA, the CDR3 is TGTGCCAGCAGTTACCCCCCCTCGCTCCGAGTGGGGACCCAGTACTTC. The chain combines TRBV6-5 with TRBJ2-5; D unresolved. CDR3 length equals 16 residues. Germline CDR1 reads MNHEY; CDR2 reads SVGAGI. V was cut by 2 bases and J by 7 bases, with 20 bases left in between.

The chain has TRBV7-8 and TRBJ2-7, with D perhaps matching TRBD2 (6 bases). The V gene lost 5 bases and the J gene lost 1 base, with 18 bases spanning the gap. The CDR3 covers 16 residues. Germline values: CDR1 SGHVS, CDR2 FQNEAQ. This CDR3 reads CASSPRQNSGSYEQYF. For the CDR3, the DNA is TGTGCCAGCAGCCCCCGACAAAATAGCGGTTCCTACGAGCAGTACTTC.

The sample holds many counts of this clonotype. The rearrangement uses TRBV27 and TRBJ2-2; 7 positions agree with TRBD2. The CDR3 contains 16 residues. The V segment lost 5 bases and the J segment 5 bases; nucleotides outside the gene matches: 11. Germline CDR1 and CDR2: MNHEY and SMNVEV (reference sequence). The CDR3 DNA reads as TGTGCCAGCAGTCCCCTCCCGGGACTACCTACCGGGGAGCTGTTTTTT. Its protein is CASSPLPGLPTGELFF.

CDR3 sequence (DNA): TGTGCCAGCAGTTTTAAAGGGGATGGGGGCTACACCTTC. Translated, it gives CASSFKGDGGYTF. This chain joins TRBV28 and TRBJ1-2, with D possibly being TRBD1 (5 bases). V was trimmed by 3 bases and J by 8 bases, leaving 13 bases between them. The CDR3 is 13 residues long. Germline V gene sequence: CDR1 MDHEN, CDR2 SYDVKM.

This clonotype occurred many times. The chain's CDR3 is CAISTTGLASGGELFF. The CDR3 nucleotides are TGTGCCATTTCCACAACGGGACTAGCCTCGGGCGGGGAGCTGTTTTTT. The chain uses TRBV10-3 and TRBJ2-2, with 9 positions matching TRBD2. Germline CDR1 reads ENHRY; CDR2 reads SYGVKD. This CDR3 has 16 residues. Trimming removed 9 bases from V and 7 bases from J; junction bases left unmatched: 15.

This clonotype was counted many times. The CDR3 spells CAIRQGRGYGYTF. CDR3 sequence (DNA): TGTGCCATCAGACAGGGGCGAGGCTATGGCTACACCTTC. The gene calls are TRBV10-3 and TRBJ1-2; 7 bases line up with TRBD1. The CDR3 consists of 13 residues. Trimming removed 6 bases from V and 4 bases from J; junction bases left unmatched: 5. Germline-derived CDR1 and CDR2 are ENHRY and SYGVKD.

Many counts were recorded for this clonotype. Written as DNA, the CDR3 is TGTGCCAGCACCCGTCAGAACCAAGGTTTGGGTCAGCCCCAGCATTTT. Amino acid sequence: CASTRQNQGLGQPQHF. V and J are TRBV6-2 or TRBV6-3 and TRBJ1-5; D is unresolved. Trimming took 7 bases from V and 6 from J, leaving 22 bases between them. There are 16 residues in the CDR3. The germline CDR1 and CDR2 sequences are MNHEY and SVGEGT.

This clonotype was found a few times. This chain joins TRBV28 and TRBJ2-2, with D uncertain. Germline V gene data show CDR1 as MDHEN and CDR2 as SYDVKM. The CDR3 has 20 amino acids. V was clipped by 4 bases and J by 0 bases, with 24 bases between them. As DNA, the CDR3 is TGTGCCAGCAGTTATCTCCGTCTACGGCGTATAACGGCGAACACCGGGGAGCTGTTTTTT. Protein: CASSYLRLRRITANTGELFF.